The 29 T cell receptor beta chains below were found in one sample sequenced in a study of CD8 T cells in Susac syndrome (dated by TCRdb to the late 2010s). Libraries were built with the immunoSEQ multiplex PCR assay. RNA was extracted using the RNeasy kit, and roughly 0.5 to 1 ug of the RNA was reverse transcribed with random hexamers. In TCRdb, the public reads were trimmed at Q25 with fastp and aligned with MiXCR, with productive beta chains retained. Under each unique CDR3 protein, matching rows form one entry showing the most common genes and DNA. The sample records about 200,000 distinct CDR3 sequences, about 93% of which are singletons. The top ten clonotypes cover approximately 0.13% of the sample. The specimen was CD8+ T cells from PBMCs. These receptor sequences come from a human donor with multiple sclerosis.

The J gene is TRBJ2-3, the V gene TRBV7-9, with TRBD1 as a possible D gene (6 bases). Trimming stripped 5 bases from V and 2 bases from J, with 17 bases between. CDR3 length: 16 amino acids. Germline lookup yields CDR1 SEHNR and CDR2 FQNEAQ (reference sequence). As DNA, the CDR3 is TGTGCCAGCAGCCCGCCCCCAAGGGGGACCACAGATACGCAGTATTTT. Its protein is CASSPPPRGTTDTQYF. The entire variable domain, with the rest obtained from reference TRBV7-9 and TRBJ2-3, is as follows: DTGVSQNPRHKITKRGQNVTFRCDPISEHNRLYWYRQTLGQGPEFLTYFQNEAQLEKSRLLSDRFSAERPKGSFSTLEIQRTEQGDSAMYLCASSPPPRGTTDTQYFGPGTRLTVL.

The rearrangement joins TRBV7-9 to TRBJ2-1, with D possibly TRBD2 on 6 matching bases. The CDR3 contains 16 residues. Per the germline V gene, CDR1 is SEHNR and CDR2 is FQNEAQ (reference sequence). The V gene lost 1 base and the J gene lost 0 bases, with 10 bases spanning the gap. The chain's CDR3 is CASSLDTSSSYNEQFF. The CDR3 DNA follows: TGTGCCAGCAGCTTAGATACTAGCAGCTCCTACAATGAGCAGTTCTTC.

The V and J genes are TRBV7-9 and TRBJ1-1; D is possibly TRBD1 (6 bases). Trimming took 3 bases from V and 2 from J, leaving 10 bases between them. This CDR3 has 14 amino acids. Germline CDR1 and CDR2: SEHNR and FQNEAQ (reference sequence). The CDR3 nucleotides are TGTGCCAGCAGCTTTTGGGGACAAAACACTGAAGCTTTCTTT. Its translation: CASSFWGQNTEAFF. Based on the CDR3 plus reference TRBV7-9 and TRBJ1-1, the full variable domain is DTGVSQNPRHKITKRGQNVTFRCDPISEHNRLYWYRQTLGQGPEFLTYFQNEAQLEKSRLLSDRFSAERPKGSFSTLEIQRTEQGDSAMYLCASSFWGQNTEAFFGQGTRLTVV.

The V gene is TRBV20-1, the J gene TRBJ2-5; 14 bases map to TRBD2. Germline V CDR1 and CDR2: DFQATT, SNEGSKA (reference sequence). The CDR3 has 14 amino acids. V was clipped by 5 bases and J by 3 bases; unmatched bases: 2. CDR3 sequence: CSAPGLAGEETQYF. For the CDR3, the DNA is TGCAGTGCTCCGGGACTAGCGGGAGAAGAGACCCAGTACTTC.

This rearrangement joins TRBV7-6 to TRBJ1-1; D remains ambiguous. Deletions cut 2 bases from V and 4 bases from J, with 14 bases between. The CDR3 has 15 residues. Per germline, CDR1 SGHVS and CDR2 FNYEAQ. CDR3 in amino acids: CASSLKWGQVTEAFF. The CDR3 nucleotides are TGTGCCAGCAGCTTAAAGTGGGGTCAGGTCACTGAAGCTTTCTTT.

The V gene is TRBV9, the J gene TRBJ2-7; the match to TRBD2 covers 9 bases. The CDR3 totals 15 residues. The V segment lost 4 bases and the J segment 4 bases; nucleotides outside the gene matches: 9. Per germline, CDR1 SGDLS and CDR2 YYNGEE. The CDR3 spells CASSPLRGGEYEQYF. DNA for the CDR3: TGTGCCAGCAGCCCTCTGCGCGGGGGGGAGTACGAGCAGTACTTC. Combining the CDR3 with reference TRBV9 and TRBJ2-7 gives the whole variable domain DSGVTQTPKHLITATGQRVTLRCSPRSGDLSVYWYQQSLDQGLQFLIQYYNGEERAKGNILERFSAQQFPDLHSELNLSSLELGDSALYFCASSPLRGGEYEQYFGPGTRLTVT.

The table lists this clonotype with a count of one. The chain couples TRBV6-5 to TRBJ2-7; perhaps TRBD1 as D (6 bases). The CDR3 has 14 amino acids. Per the germline V gene, CDR1 is MNHEY and CDR2 is SVGAGI. Between the trimmed V and J ends, which lost 5 bases and 4 bases, there was a span of 15 bases. The CDR3 loop is CASSPDRKGYEQYF. The CDR3 DNA sequence: TGTGCCAGCAGTCCAGACAGGAAAGGATACGAGCAGTACTTC.

This clonotype was recorded only once. The chain links TRBV6-2 or TRBV6-3 to TRBJ2-7; D may be TRBD1 (6 bases). Germline V gene data show CDR1 as MNHEY and CDR2 as SVGEGT. The CDR3 is made up of 15 amino acids. Deletions cut 2 bases from V and 3 bases from J, with 14 bases between. Here the CDR3 DNA reads TGTGCCAGCAGTTACCACGGACAGTTGAACTACGAGCAGTACTTC. Translating gives CASSYHGQLNYEQYF.

The rearrangement joins TRBV27 to TRBJ2-3, with 12 positions matching TRBD2. The CDR3 runs to 17 residues. Germline CDR1 is MNHEY and CDR2 is SMNVEV (reference sequence). Losses at the gene ends were 6 bases for V and 2 bases for J; bases not matched to a gene: 9. The CDR3 nucleotides read TGTGCCAGCAGCAATACCCGGACTAGCGGGGCCACAGATACGCAGTATTTT. Translation gives CASSNTRTSGATDTQYF.

This clonotype was detected once. The genes are TRBV6-5 and TRBJ1-2; D possibly corresponds to TRBD1 (5 bases). Germline CDR1 MNHEY, CDR2 SVGAGI. The CDR3 has 12 amino acids. V was clipped by 6 bases and J by 8 bases, with 13 bases between them. CDR3 nucleotides: TGTGCCAGCAGCGGGGGAACAATGGGCTACACCTTC. It translates to CASSGGTMGYTF.

The chain recombines TRBV3-1 with TRBJ1-3; tentatively, D is TRBD1 (6 bases). Germline V gene sequence: CDR1 LGHDT, CDR2 YNNKEL (reference sequence). This CDR3 region has 15 residues. V was clipped by 5 bases and J by 1 base, with 12 bases between them. CDR3 nucleotide sequence: TGTGCCAGCAGCTTAAGGACAGCATCTGGAAACACCATATATTTT. This translates into CASSLRTASGNTIYF.

The chain employs TRBV29-1 and TRBJ1-1; D is ambiguous. CDR1 is SQVTM and CDR2 is ANQGSEA in the germline V gene. The CDR3 consists of 13 residues. The germline V and J ends were trimmed by 3 bases and 4 bases, with 12 bases remaining between them. Here the CDR3 DNA reads TGCAGCGTTGAGTTGGAACGGGGCACTGAAGCTTTCTTT. This gives the protein CSVELERGTEAFF.

This chain links TRBV29-1 with TRBJ1-2, with 7 bases that match TRBD1. The CDR3 is 18 residues long. V trimming: 3 bases; J trimming: 1 base; junction bases outside the gene matches: 17. Germline CDR1 reads SQVTM; CDR2 reads ANQGSEA. CDR3 sequence: CSVEGTDPLSSYNYGYTF. The DNA for the CDR3 is TGCAGCGTTGAGGGGACAGACCCCCTTAGCTCTTATAACTATGGCTACACCTTC.

In the case of this clonotype: Germline is not matched at one junction end, which may reflect a read error. The CDR3 region is CASSLAANTEACF. CDR3 DNA: TGTGCCAGCAGTTTAGCGGCGAACACTGAAGCTTGCTTT. The chain recombines TRBV27 with TRBJ1-1; the D is unclear. This CDR3 has 13 residues. CDR1 and CDR2 (germline): MNHEY, SMNVEV (reference sequence).

This rearrangement joins TRBV5-1 to TRBJ2-5; tentative D call: TRBD1 (5 bases). Germline-derived CDR1 and CDR2 are SGHRS and YFSETQ. The germline V and J ends were trimmed by 4 bases and 5 bases, with 12 bases remaining between them. The CDR3 totals 13 residues. CDR3 loop: CASSRWQGETQYF. As DNA, the CDR3 is TGCGCCAGCAGCCGCTGGCAGGGTGAGACCCAGTACTTC. Full variable domain (outside the CDR3, taken from reference TRBV5-1 and TRBJ2-5): KAGVTQTPRYLIKTRGQQVTLSCSPISGHRSVSWYQQTPGQGLQFLFEYFSETQRNKGNFPGRFSGRQFSNSRSEMNVSTLELGDSALYLCASSRWQGETQYFGPGTRLLVL.

The genes are TRBV2 and TRBJ2-2; D remains ambiguous. CDR3 length equals 13 residues. The germline V gene encodes CDR1 SNHLY and CDR2 FYNNEI. The V end lost 3 bases, the J end lost 8 bases, and 10 bases lay between the germline ends. The CDR3 DNA reads as TGTGCCAGCAGTGATCTAGGGTCGGGGGAGCTGTTTTTT. Translated, it gives CASSDLGSGELFF.

The chain is built from TRBV9 and TRBJ1-6; no definite D call. This CDR3 is built from 13 residues. Trimming left V 2 bases short and J 11 bases short, with 11 bases between. The germline CDR1 and CDR2 sequences are SGDLS and YYNGEE. Here the CDR3 reads CASSVSSQAPLHF. In nucleotides, the CDR3 is TGTGCCAGCAGCGTTAGCTCCCAGGCACCCCTCCACTTT.

J is TRBJ2-1 and V is TRBV5-1; D is undetermined. CDR1 and CDR2 (germline): SGHRS, YFSETQ. Trimming left V 3 bases short and J 6 bases short, with 13 bases between. The CDR3 is 14 amino acids. CDR3 coding DNA: TGCGCCAGCAGCTCAGACGTGGGGATCAATGAGCAGTTCTTC. This translates into CASSSDVGINEQFF.

V usage is TRBV4-3 and J usage is TRBJ2-7, with D perhaps matching TRBD2 (5 bases). The CDR3 contains 13 residues. V lost 2 bases and J lost 5, with 10 bases in between. Germline lookup yields CDR1 LGHNA and CDR2 YSLEER. The CDR3, as DNA: TGCGCCAGCAGCCAATCCACGGGAAACGAGCAGTACTTC. Translating gives CASSQSTGNEQYF.

The CDR3 protein is CASSQGAGPTYEQYF. The DNA for the CDR3 is TGCGCCAGCAGCCAAGGGGCAGGCCCGACGTACGAGCAGTACTTC. This chain uses TRBV4-1 with TRBJ2-7, with unresolved D. Trimming cost V 1 base and J 4 bases, with 14 bases left between them. CDR1 and CDR2 (germline): MGHRA, YSYEKL. CDR3 length: 15 amino acids.

As DNA, the CDR3 is TGTGCCTGGAGCGTAGACCGCGGGGACAGGGCCTACGAGCAGTACTTC. Translation gives CAWSVDRGDRAYEQYF. This chain uses TRBV30 with TRBJ2-7; 9 bases match TRBD1. CDR1 GTSNPN and CDR2 SVGIG come from the germline V gene (reference sequence). CDR3 length: 16 amino acids. Trimming took 3 bases from V and 2 from J; bases not matched to a gene: 11.

This chain uses TRBV6-6 with TRBJ2-1; D is unclear. Germline assignment: CDR1 MNHNY and CDR2 SVGAGI (reference sequence). Trimming pared 8 bases from V and 3 bases from J, leaving 11 bases between. This CDR3 has 13 residues. The CDR3 is CASGIVVYNEQFF. The CDR3 DNA sequence: TGTGCCAGCGGCATAGTAGTCTACAATGAGCAGTTCTTC.

The chain's CDR3 is CASSQDSGGSNEQFF. The CDR3 DNA reads as TGTGCCAGCAGCCAAGATTCGGGAGGGAGTAATGAGCAGTTCTTC. The chain combines TRBV4-2 with TRBJ2-1, with TRBD2 matching 8 bases. J was trimmed by 7 bases and V by 0 bases; bases with no gene match: 5. CDR1 is LGHNA, CDR2 YNFKEQ, per germline. The CDR3 is 15 amino acids.

V gene TRBV6-5 combines with J gene TRBJ2-3; D gene ambiguous. Germline lookup yields CDR1 MNHEY and CDR2 SVGAGI. Deletions cut 6 bases from V and 0 bases from J, with 10 bases between. The CDR3 is 14 amino acids. CDR3 nucleotides: TGTGCCAGCAGCCCCCAGGACAGCACAGATACGCAGTATTTT. Encoded protein: CASSPQDSTDTQYF.

DNA of the CDR3: TGCGCCAGCAGCAAGGGACAGGGAGGCCACTACGAGCAGTACTTC. It yields the protein CASSKGQGGHYEQYF. The gene calls are TRBV5-1 and TRBJ2-7; 9 bases fit TRBD1. The CDR3 has 15 residues. V shed 4 bases and J 3 bases; nucleotides not matched to a gene: 8. Per the germline V gene, CDR1 is SGHRS and CDR2 is YFSETQ.

The genes are TRBV12-3 or TRBV12-4 and TRBJ2-7, with 8 bases fitting TRBD1. CDR3 length: 13 residues. V dropped 3 bases and J dropped 6; count of bases not matched to a gene: 4. In nucleotides, the CDR3 is TGTGCCAGCAGTTTGCCAGGGGGCAGCGAGCAGTACTTC. Translation: CASSLPGGSEQYF.

The chain combines TRBV4-1 with TRBJ2-7, with TRBD2 matching 7 bases. The CDR3 extends over 15 amino acids. Germline loops: CDR1 MGHRA, CDR2 YSYEKL. After removal of 8 bases from V and 7 bases from J, the junction contained 17 bases not matched to a gene. In DNA, the CDR3 is TGCGCCAGCGGCCCTATGGCGGGAGACACCTGGGAGCAGTACTTC. Translated: CASGPMAGDTWEQYF.

This chain links TRBV6-4 with TRBJ2-1, with 9 bases fitting TRBD2. The V gene end was trimmed by 5 bases and the J gene end by 8 bases; junction bases not matched to a gene: 13. Germline CDR1 MRHNA, CDR2 SNTAGT. The CDR3 consists of 16 residues. The CDR3 loop reads CASSYQAGGLTDEQFF. CDR3 DNA sequence: TGTGCCAGCAGTTACCAGGCGGGGGGGTTGACGGATGAGCAGTTCTTC.

This chain links TRBV20-1 with TRBJ2-7, with D possibly being TRBD1 (6 bases). The germline gives CDR1 DFQATT, CDR2 SNEGSKA (reference sequence). CDR3 length: 14 residues. V lost 6 bases to trimming and J lost 3 bases, with 18 bases between them. CDR3 residues: CSARGNQGYYEQYF. The CDR3 DNA reads TGCAGTGCACGAGGGAACCAGGGGTACTACGAGCAGTACTTC.